These 14 T cell receptor beta chains were sequenced from one sample in a study of cytomegalovirus exposure and HLA in healthy donors. PCR was performed using 60 Vbeta and 13 Jbeta primers. Some clones are missing from TCRdb's copy, which holds only in-frame ones; the method was immunoSEQ multiplex PCR. The table lists about 150,000 clones, approximately 82% of them singletons. What was sequenced was PBMCs. The receptors come from a woman aged 50 to 60 in good health and CMV-seropositive.

The chain is built from TRBV9 and TRBJ1-4; D is possibly TRBD1 (6 bases). From germline, CDR1 is SGDLS and CDR2 YYNGEE. The CDR3 is 13 residues long. V lost 4 bases, J lost 12 bases, and 16 bases lay in between. The CDR3 nucleotides read TGTGCCAGCAGCCTGGGGGGGGCGACAGAACTGTTTTTT. Translated, it gives CASSLGGATELFF.

J is TRBJ2-1 and V is TRBV27; maybe TRBD2 (5 bases). The V end lost 3 bases, the J end lost 8 bases, and 14 bases lay between the germline ends. The germline V gene has CDR1 MNHEY and CDR2 SMNVEV (reference sequence). The CDR3 has 14 amino acids. The CDR3 loop reads CASSLRAVAHEQFF. CDR3 sequence (DNA): TGTGCCAGCAGTTTGAGGGCAGTGGCTCATGAGCAGTTCTTC.

V gene TRBV10-3 combines with J gene TRBJ1-6; D gene uncertain. This CDR3 is built from 15 residues. The germline V and J ends were trimmed by 3 bases and 2 bases, with 8 bases remaining between them. Per the germline V gene, CDR1 is ENHRY and CDR2 is SYGVKD. The CDR3 nucleotides are TGTGCCATCAGTGAAGGAGGCACCTATAATTCACCCCTCCACTTT. It codes for CAISEGGTYNSPLHF.

The chain couples TRBV10-3 to TRBJ1-5; TRBD1 might be the D (5 bases). The germline V and J ends were trimmed by 0 bases and 7 bases, with 13 bases remaining between them. This CDR3 spans 15 amino acids. CDR1 and CDR2 from the germline V gene are ENHRY and SYGVKD. The CDR3 reads CAISESGRGGQPQHF. CDR3 in DNA: TGTGCCATCAGTGAGTCGGGGAGGGGTGGGCAGCCCCAGCATTTT.

The rearrangement joins TRBV19 to TRBJ2-4; D remains ambiguous. The CDR3 runs to 16 residues. Germline values: CDR1 LNHDA, CDR2 SQIVND (reference sequence). V lost 5 bases and J 6 bases, leaving 20 bases between the germline ends. CDR3 nucleotide sequence: TGTGCCAGTAGTGCCCGGTCCGTCTGGCCAGGAAACATTCAGTACTTC. This codes for CASSARSVWPGNIQYF.

The chain joins TRBV15 to TRBJ2-5; TRBD2 might be the D (6 bases). CDR3 length equals 15 residues. Trimming stripped 0 bases from V and 11 bases from J, with 19 bases between. Germline CDR1 and CDR2: LNHNV and YYDKDF (reference sequence). The CDR3 reads CATSRDLGIGGEQYF. The CDR3 DNA reads TGTGCCACCAGCAGAGATCTGGGGATCGGGGGAGAGCAGTACTTC.

The chain joins TRBV9 to TRBJ1-2; D might be TRBD1 (5 bases). Trimming took 0 bases from V and 2 from J, leaving 11 bases between them. The length of the CDR3 is 15 residues. The germline gives CDR1 SGDLS, CDR2 YYNGEE. In DNA form, the CDR3 reads TGTGCCAGCAGCGTAGGGGGGACTGGGAACTATGGCTACACCTTC. Amino acid sequence: CASSVGGTGNYGYTF.

J is TRBJ1-5 and V is TRBV19, with TRBD1 matching over 8 bases. V trimming: 3 bases; J trimming: 0 bases; junction bases outside the gene matches: 7. Germline CDR1 LNHDA, CDR2 SQIVND (reference sequence). This CDR3 is 17 amino acids long. The CDR3: CASSIPTGVYSNQPQHF. CDR3 in DNA: TGTGCCAGTAGTATCCCGACAGGGGTTTATAGCAATCAGCCCCAGCATTTT.

CDR3 nucleotides: TGTGCCAGCAGCGTAGAGGGGGACGGAACTTACGAGCAGTACTTC. The encoded protein is CASSVEGDGTYEQYF. The genes are TRBV9 and TRBJ2-5; tentatively, D is TRBD1 (6 bases). Near its end, the DNA agrees better with TRBJ2-7, so the J call may be wrong. CDR1 and CDR2 (germline): SGDLS, YYNGEE. The CDR3 covers 15 residues.

V gene TRBV6-1 combines with J gene TRBJ1-5; no reliable D call. Germline values: CDR1 MNHNS, CDR2 SASEGT. The length of the CDR3 is 12 residues. Trimming pared 5 bases from V and 2 bases from J, leaving 4 bases between. This chain's CDR3 is CASSRGNQPQHF. CDR3 DNA sequence: TGTGCCAGCAGTCGGGGCAATCAGCCCCAGCATTTT.

The V call is TRBV6-5, the J call TRBJ1-1; D unclear. Germline CDR1 reads MNHEY; CDR2 reads SVGAGI. The CDR3 contains 14 residues. V lost 2 bases, J lost 3 bases, and 10 bases lay in between. The CDR3 is CASSYGARDTEAFF. The CDR3 DNA sequence: TGTGCCAGCAGTTACGGCGCCCGGGACACTGAAGCTTTCTTT.

The rearrangement joins TRBV20-1 to TRBJ1-1, with a weak D call TRBD1 (6 bases). In germline, CDR1 is DFQATT, CDR2 SNEGSKA (reference sequence). V was clipped by 7 bases and J by 7 bases, with 10 bases between them. The CDR3 covers 10 residues. The CDR3 DNA reads TGCAGTGGAGGGGGAAGTGAAGCTTTCTTT. Amino acid sequence: CSGGGSEAFF.

This clone was recorded only once. The rearrangement uses TRBV19 and TRBJ1-4; a possible D gene is TRBD1 (5 bases). The V and J ends lost 5 bases and 6 bases respectively, with 13 bases between them. In germline, CDR1 is LNHDA, CDR2 SQIVND (reference sequence). The CDR3 is made up of 14 amino acids. CDR3 sequence: CASSPGGRDEKLFF. The CDR3 nucleotides are TGTGCCAGTAGTCCCGGGGGTCGGGATGAAAAACTGTTTTTT.

J is TRBJ1-5 and V is TRBV6-5; perhaps TRBD1 as D (5 bases). This CDR3 comprises 14 residues. The V and J ends lost 2 bases and 5 bases respectively, with 10 bases between them. Germline values: CDR1 MNHEY, CDR2 SVGAGI. The CDR3 reads CASSYGGSDQPQHF. The DNA for the CDR3 is TGTGCCAGCAGTTACGGGGGGTCGGATCAGCCCCAGCATTTT.